This T cell receptor (beta chain) was sequenced during a study of blood T cell repertoires in COVID-19. Study background: Sites across the United States, Italy and Spain contributed samples from acute and convalescent COVID-19.

Germline CDR1 and CDR2: SGHRS and YFSETQ. V was clipped by 4 bases and J by 3 bases; unmatched bases: 13. This CDR3 region has 16 residues. Authors' processing steps: From reference gene primer amplification, estimates of nucleated cell counts were derived. Using immunoSEQ multiplex PCR, the repertoire was profiled, and TCRdb retains in-frame clones only, with some absent. That table furnishes V, J and clone size, whereas the DNA furnished D and trimming. The table includes about 87,000 clones, about 90% detected once. What was sequenced was peripheral blood. The source is a man aged 18 to 30 with COVID-19, enrolled during active disease. The chain combines TRBV5-1 with TRBJ2-7; TRBD1 matches 7 bases. The CDR3 nucleotides are TGCGCCAGCAGCCCCAGTACCGGGACAGTGATCTACGAGCAGTACTTC. Protein sequence: CASSPSTGTVIYEQYF.